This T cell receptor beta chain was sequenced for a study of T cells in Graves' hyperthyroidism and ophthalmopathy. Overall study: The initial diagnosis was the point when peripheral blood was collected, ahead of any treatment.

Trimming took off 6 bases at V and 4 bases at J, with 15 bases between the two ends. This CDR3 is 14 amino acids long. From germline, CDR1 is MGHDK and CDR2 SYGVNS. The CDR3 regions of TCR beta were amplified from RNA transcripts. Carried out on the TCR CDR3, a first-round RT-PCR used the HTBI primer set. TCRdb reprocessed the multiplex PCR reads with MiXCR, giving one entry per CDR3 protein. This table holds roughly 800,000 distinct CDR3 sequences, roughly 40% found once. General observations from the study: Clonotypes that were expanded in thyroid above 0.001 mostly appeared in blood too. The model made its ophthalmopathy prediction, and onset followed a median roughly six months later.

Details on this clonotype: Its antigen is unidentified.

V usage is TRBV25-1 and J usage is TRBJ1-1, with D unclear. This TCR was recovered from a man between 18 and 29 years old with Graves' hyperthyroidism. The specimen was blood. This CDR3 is CASSLSRLGTEAFF. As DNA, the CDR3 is TGTGCCAGCAGCTTGTCAAGGTTGGGCACTGAAGCTTTCTTT.